A single sample gave rise to the 32 T cell receptor beta chains below, sequenced in a study of shared clonotypes between healthy human individuals. This table comes from immunoSEQ multiplex PCR, and its TCRdb copy is limited to in-frame clones, with some not included. The sample gives around 1.5 million clones, 98% of which show up once; about 0.42% is in the top ten. The specimen sequenced was naive CD4+ T cells sorted from blood. Subset denoted: CD45RA+ positively selected. The receptors derive from a young man in good health.

The V call is TRBV18, the J call TRBJ1-1; D not certain. The V gene's germline CDR1 is KGHSH and CDR2 LQKENI. The CDR3 runs to 15 residues. Trimming stripped 0 bases from V and 1 base from J, with 9 bases between. CDR3 in amino acids: CASSPPQQTNTEAFF. DNA of the CDR3: TGTGCCAGCTCACCACCTCAACAGACGAACACTGAAGCTTTCTTT.

The chain carries TRBV18 and TRBJ2-5, with D tentatively TRBD1 (6 bases). Trimming pared 0 bases from V and 7 bases from J, leaving 12 bases between. This CDR3 comprises 14 residues. CDR1 is KGHSH, CDR2 LQKENI, per germline. CDR3 in DNA: TGTGCCAGCTCACCACCGACAGGACCGGGGACCCAGTACTTC. It encodes CASSPPTGPGTQYF.

The V call is TRBV6-5, the J call TRBJ1-3; D possibly corresponds to TRBD1 (5 bases). The CDR3 consists of 15 residues. Germline lookup yields CDR1 MNHEY and CDR2 SVGAGI. V was pared by 6 bases and J by 2 bases, with 14 bases between. The CDR3 loop reads CASSATGGTGNTIYF. The CDR3 DNA is TGTGCCAGCAGCGCGACGGGGGGGACTGGAAACACCATATATTTT.

The rearrangement joins TRBV14 to TRBJ2-7; 14 nucleotides match TRBD2. The CDR3 spans 16 residues. From germline, CDR1 is SGHDN and CDR2 FVKESK. The V and J ends lost 3 bases and 3 bases, in that order; junction bases with no gene match: 4. CDR3 loop: CASSHKGLAGVYEQYF. CDR3 nucleotides: TGTGCCAGCAGCCACAAGGGACTAGCGGGAGTCTACGAGCAGTACTTC.

The chain couples TRBV15 to TRBJ2-1; TRBD1 or TRBD2 may be the D gene (5 bases each). Trimming cost V 5 bases and J 0 bases, with 17 bases left between them. This CDR3 is 17 amino acids long. CDR1 and CDR2 (germline): LNHNV, YYDKDF (reference sequence). CDR3 DNA sequence: TGTGCCACCAGCTCAGAGATTATTGGGGGCTCCTACAATGAGCAGTTCTTC. Translation gives CATSSEIIGGSYNEQFF.

CDR3 residues: CSVDKGQSAFF. CDR3 coding DNA: TGCAGCGTTGATAAAGGACAATCAGCTTTCTTT. The V call is TRBV29-1, the J call TRBJ1-1; perhaps TRBD1 as D (5 bases). Trimming pared 3 bases from V and 10 bases from J, leaving 12 bases between. The CDR3 is 11 residues long. Per germline, CDR1 SQVTM and CDR2 ANQGSEA.

The chain links TRBV7-8 to TRBJ2-1; no definite D call. Per germline, CDR1 SGHVS and CDR2 FQNEAQ. The CDR3 covers 15 residues. V was pared by 0 bases and J by 0 bases, with 6 bases between. This CDR3 reads CASSLAGSSYNEQFF. The CDR3 DNA sequence: TGTGCCAGCAGCTTAGCCGGAAGCTCCTACAATGAGCAGTTCTTC. Variable domain in full (rest from reference TRBV7-8 and TRBJ2-1): GAGVSQSPRYKVAKRGQDVALRCDPISGHVSLFWYQQALGQGPEFLTYFQNEAQLDKSGLPSDRFFAERPEGSVSTLKIQRTQQEDSAVYLCASSLAGSSYNEQFFGPGTRLTVL.

The chain uses TRBV21-1 and TRBJ2-1; the D segment call TRBD1 is taken from the table without a DNA check. TRBV21-1 is designated a pseudogene. The CDR3 contains 15 residues. The CDR3 DNA follows: TGTGCCAGTCCTGACCGGGACAGGGGTAATAGTGAGCAGTTCTTC. Translating it yields CASPDRDRGNSEQFF.

This clone was observed once. This chain connects TRBV29-1 to TRBJ1-2; no definite D call. The CDR3 sequence is 15 residues long. The germline gives CDR1 SQVTM, CDR2 ANQGSEA. With 5 bases removed from V and 3 bases from J, the gap between germline ends came to 19 bases. In DNA, the CDR3 is TGCAGCGTTACTGTTCCCTTGGGCAGACACTATGGCTACACCTTC. Protein: CSVTVPLGRHYGYTF.

The V gene is TRBV27, the J gene TRBJ2-5; 9 bases align to TRBD1. The V segment lost 5 bases and the J segment 4 bases; nucleotides outside the gene matches: 2. CDR1 is MNHEY, CDR2 SMNVEV, per germline (reference sequence). CDR3 length: 13 residues. This CDR3 reads CASSDRGRETQYF. DNA for the CDR3: TGTGCCAGCAGTGACAGGGGGAGAGAGACCCAGTACTTC.

The chain recombines TRBV28 with TRBJ2-5, with 11 bases identical to TRBD1. The junction had 8 bases not matched to a gene; V was cut back by 5 bases and J by 3 bases. From germline, CDR1 is MDHEN and CDR2 SYDVKM. The CDR3 covers 16 residues. For the CDR3, the DNA is TGTGCCAGCAGTCCGCGGACAGGGGGCTTGAAAGAGACCCAGTACTTC. Amino acid sequence: CASSPRTGGLKETQYF.

The chain combines TRBV6-4 with TRBJ2-1; 8 bases line up with TRBD2. The CDR3 consists of 15 residues. V trimming: 2 bases; J trimming: 6 bases; junction bases outside the gene matches: 6. Germline V lookup: CDR1 MRHNA, CDR2 SNTAGT. The CDR3 reads CASSDTGGPINEQFF. CDR3 in DNA: TGTGCCAGCAGTGACACGGGAGGGCCCATCAATGAGCAGTTCTTC.

The rearrangement uses TRBV18 and TRBJ2-3; tentative D call: TRBD2 (6 bases). From germline, CDR1 is KGHSH and CDR2 LQKENI. CDR3 length: 17 amino acids. V lost 2 bases to trimming and J lost 0 bases, with 15 bases between them. Here the CDR3 DNA reads TGTGCCAGCTCACCAGGAGGGGTTTCCTCTAGCACAGATACGCAGTATTTT. It translates to CASSPGGVSSSTDTQYF.

The genes are TRBV7-9 and TRBJ1-1; 8 bases align to TRBD1. Unmatched junction bases numbered 17, after V lost 4 bases and J lost 4 bases. The germline V gene encodes CDR1 SEHNR and CDR2 FQNEAQ (reference sequence). CDR3 size: 18 residues. CDR3 amino acids: CASSSPPGGAHQGTEAFF. CDR3 DNA sequence: TGTGCCAGCAGCTCTCCACCAGGGGGCGCCCACCAGGGCACTGAAGCTTTCTTT.

The chain employs TRBV19 and TRBJ1-2; no firm D call. The CDR3 sequence is 11 residues long. Germline assignment: CDR1 LNHDA and CDR2 SQIVND (reference sequence). V gave up 4 bases and J gave up 6 bases, with 6 bases separating them. The CDR3 loop is CASSNGDGYTF. The CDR3 DNA follows: TGTGCCAGTAGTAATGGAGATGGCTACACCTTC.

Regarding this clone: Sequence at one end of the junction differs from germline and may be a read error. V gene TRBV6-1 combines with J gene TRBJ2-1, with D possibly matching TRBD1 (6 bases). In germline, CDR1 is MNHNS, CDR2 SASEGT. This CDR3 comprises 13 residues. The CDR3 DNA sequence: TGTGCCAGCAGTTCAAAACAGGGTTTTTCTCCGATCTTC. Translation gives CASSSKQGFSPIF.

The chain carries TRBV5-5 and TRBJ2-7; possible D gene TRBD1, 6 bases. The CDR3 is 16 residues long. Per germline, CDR1 SGHKS and CDR2 YYEKEE (reference sequence). Trimming removed 3 bases at V and 2 bases at J, with 18 bases between. In DNA form, the CDR3 reads TGTGCCAGCAGCTCCAGAGGGCAGGGGCTACCCTACGAGCAGTACTTC. This gives the protein CASSSRGQGLPYEQYF.

The chain has TRBV5-4 and TRBJ1-1, with TRBD1 identical over 8 bases. V dropped 3 bases and J dropped 1; count of bases not matched to a gene: 2. The V gene's germline CDR1 is SGHNT and CDR2 YYREEE (reference sequence). The CDR3 length is 14 residues. The CDR3 sequence is CASSSGQGNTEAFF. The CDR3 DNA reads as TGTGCCAGCAGCTCTGGACAGGGGAACACTGAAGCTTTCTTT.

The chain is built from TRBV19 and TRBJ2-7; 7 nucleotides agree with TRBD1. Trimming cost V 11 bases and J 0 bases; bases outside gene matches: 10. Germline CDR1 reads LNHDA; CDR2 reads SQIVND (reference sequence). CDR3 length: 14 amino acids. The CDR3 DNA is TGTGCCGCTGGTTCCCGGGACAGCTCCTACGAGCAGTACTTC. It specifies CAAGSRDSSYEQYF.

This chain joins TRBV5-5 and TRBJ2-7; 7 bases fit TRBD2. The V segment lost 3 bases and the J segment 0 bases; nucleotides outside the gene matches: 3. The germline V gene encodes CDR1 SGHKS and CDR2 YYEKEE (reference sequence). This CDR3 is 14 amino acids long. For the CDR3, the DNA is TGTGCCAGCAGCTCTAGCGGACTCTCCTACGAGCAGTACTTC. Amino acid sequence: CASSSSGLSYEQYF. The full variable domain, its missing parts supplied by reference TRBV5-5 and TRBJ2-7, is DAGVTQSPTHLIKTRGQQVTLRCSPISGHKSVSWYQQVLGQGPQFIFQYYEKEERGRGNFPDRFSARQFPNYSSELNVNALLLGDSALYLCASSSSGLSYEQYFGPGTRLTVT.

This chain connects TRBV28 to TRBJ1-4; the D gene is possibly TRBD1 (5 bases). The CDR3 is 17 amino acids. Germline-derived CDR1 and CDR2 are MDHEN and SYDVKM. Deletions cut 3 bases from V and 4 bases from J, with 18 bases between. The CDR3 is CASSFPLRRVGNEKLFF. CDR3 DNA sequence: TGTGCCAGCAGTTTTCCCCTCCGCAGGGTCGGTAATGAAAAACTGTTTTTT.

The chain recombines TRBV4-2 with TRBJ2-5; the D gene is possibly TRBD2 (5 bases). The CDR3 has 13 amino acids. Trimming cost V 2 bases and J 5 bases, with 9 bases left between them. Germline CDR1 is LGHNA and CDR2 is YNFKEQ. CDR3 loop: CASSQRDGETQYF. DNA of the CDR3: TGTGCCAGCAGCCAACGGGATGGGGAGACCCAGTACTTC.

The V call is TRBV5-1, the J call TRBJ2-1; 9 nucleotides line up with TRBD2. Germline V gene data show CDR1 as SGHRS and CDR2 as YFSETQ. The ends lost 3 bases at V and 7 bases at J; junction bases unmatched: 11. CDR3 length: 16 residues. The CDR3 here is CASSWELAGGGNEQFF. CDR3 nucleotide sequence: TGCGCCAGCAGCTGGGAACTAGCGGGTGGGGGTAATGAGCAGTTCTTC.

This chain connects TRBV7-8 to TRBJ2-1, with D uncertain. The germline V gene encodes CDR1 SGHVS and CDR2 FQNEAQ. CDR3 length: 13 residues. With 1 base removed from V and 6 bases from J, the gap between germline ends came to 7 bases. The DNA of the CDR3 is TGTGCCAGCAGCTTAGGAGGCAGCAATGAGCAGTTCTTC. It translates to CASSLGGSNEQFF.

This sequence joins TRBV2 and TRBJ2-7; D is uncertain. Trimming left V 2 bases short and J 5 bases short, with 16 bases between. Germline V gene data show CDR1 as SNHLY and CDR2 as FYNNEI. The CDR3 consists of 15 residues. The CDR3 DNA sequence: TGTGCCAGCAGTGAACAGGCCTCGCGATTAAACGAGCAGTACTTC. Translating gives CASSEQASRLNEQYF.

J is TRBJ1-4 and V is TRBV19; D unresolved. CDR3 length equals 14 residues. The germline V gene has CDR1 LNHDA and CDR2 SQIVND (reference sequence). V was trimmed by 4 bases and J by 3 bases, leaving 9 bases between them. For the CDR3, the DNA is TGTGCCAGTAGTACATCCGGGGCTAATGAAAAACTGTTTTTT. Protein product: CASSTSGANEKLFF.

The J gene is TRBJ2-5, the V gene TRBV19, with D perhaps TRBD2 (5 bases). This CDR3 contains 14 residues. V shed 4 bases and J shed 2 bases, with 11 bases lying between them. Germline V lookup: CDR1 LNHDA, CDR2 SQIVND (reference sequence). The CDR3 DNA follows: TGTGCCAGTAGTAGACCCGGGATGCAAGAGACCCAGTACTTC. Protein: CASSRPGMQETQYF. The full variable domain, in which reference TRBV19 and TRBJ2-5 provide the parts outside the CDR3, is DGGITQSPKYLFRKEGQNVTLSCEQNLNHDAMYWYRQDPGQGLRLIYYSQIVNDFQKGDIAEGYSVSREKKESFPLTVTSAQKNPTAFYLCASSRPGMQETQYFGPGTRLLVL.

The rearrangement links TRBV6-5 to TRBJ2-6; possible D gene TRBD1, 5 bases. With 6 bases removed from V and 0 bases from J, the gap between germline ends came to 6 bases. This CDR3 has 14 residues. Germline assignment: CDR1 MNHEY and CDR2 SVGAGI. Here the CDR3 reads CASRQVSGANVLTF. The CDR3 DNA reads TGTGCCAGCAGACAGGTCTCTGGGGCCAACGTCCTGACTTTC.

The chain employs TRBV11-3 and TRBJ2-1; 7 positions match TRBD2. Losses at the gene ends were 2 bases for V and 7 bases for J; bases not matched to a gene: 5. The CDR3 covers 14 residues. The germline gives CDR1 SGHNT, CDR2 YENEEA. The CDR3: CASSLTGLVNEQFF. CDR3 in DNA: TGTGCCAGCAGCTTAACCGGACTAGTAAATGAGCAGTTCTTC.

A remark on this clone: This same CDR3 is encoded by further DNA sequences in the sample. The genes are TRBV18 and TRBJ2-2; no clear D. Germline V gene lookup returns CDR1 KGHSH and CDR2 LQKENI. The CDR3 has 12 residues. V was clipped by 5 bases and J by 0 bases, with 1 base between them. The CDR3 here is CASSANTGELFF. Here the CDR3 DNA reads TGTGCCAGCTCAGCGAACACCGGGGAGCTGTTTTTT. The variable domain in full, completed from reference TRBV18 and TRBJ2-2, reads NAGVMQNPRHLVRRRGQEARLRCSPMKGHSHVYWYRQLPEEGLKFMVYLQKENIIDESGMPKERFSAEFPKEGPSILRIQQVVRGDSAAYFCASSANTGELFFGEGSRLTVL.

The chain joins TRBV5-1 to TRBJ2-1; D is uncertain. Trimming removed 2 bases at V and 5 bases at J, with 14 bases between. Germline assignment: CDR1 SGHRS and CDR2 YFSETQ. The CDR3 runs to 15 residues. In DNA, the CDR3 is TGCGCCAGCAGCTTTTCGTCCTCTTCGGACAATGAGCAGTTCTTC. This codes for CASSFSSSSDNEQFF.

V and J are TRBV5-1 and TRBJ2-7, with 7 bases that match TRBD1. Trimming took 1 base from V and 6 from J; bases not matched to a gene: 10. Germline V gene lookup returns CDR1 SGHRS and CDR2 YFSETQ. The CDR3 runs to 15 residues. The CDR3 coding sequence is TGCGCCAGCAGCTTGACCTCCGGGACAGTCCCCGAGCAGTACTTC. This encodes CASSLTSGTVPEQYF.